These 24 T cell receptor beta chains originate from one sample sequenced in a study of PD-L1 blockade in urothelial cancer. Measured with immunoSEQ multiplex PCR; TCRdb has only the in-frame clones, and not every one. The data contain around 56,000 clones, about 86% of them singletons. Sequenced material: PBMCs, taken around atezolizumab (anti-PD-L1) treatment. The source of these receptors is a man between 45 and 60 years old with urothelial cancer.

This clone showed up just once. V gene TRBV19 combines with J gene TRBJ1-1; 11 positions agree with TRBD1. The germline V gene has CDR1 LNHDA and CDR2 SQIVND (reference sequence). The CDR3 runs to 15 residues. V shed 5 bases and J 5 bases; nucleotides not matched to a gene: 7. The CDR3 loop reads CASSPGTGGRTEAFF. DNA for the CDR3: TGTGCCAGTAGTCCAGGGACAGGGGGACGGACTGAAGCTTTCTTT.

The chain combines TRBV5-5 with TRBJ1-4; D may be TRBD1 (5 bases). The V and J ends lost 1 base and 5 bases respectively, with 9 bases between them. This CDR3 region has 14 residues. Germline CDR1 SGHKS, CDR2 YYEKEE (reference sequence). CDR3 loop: CASSLFRGNEKLFF. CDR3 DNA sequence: TGTGCCAGCAGCTTGTTTAGGGGAAATGAAAAACTGTTTTTT.

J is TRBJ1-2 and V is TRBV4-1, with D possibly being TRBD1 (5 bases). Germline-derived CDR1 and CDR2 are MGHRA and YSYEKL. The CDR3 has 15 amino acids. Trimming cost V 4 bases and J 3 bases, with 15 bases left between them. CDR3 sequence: CASSRSGYIDYGYTF. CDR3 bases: TGCGCCAGCAGCCGATCAGGGTATATTGACTATGGCTACACCTTC.

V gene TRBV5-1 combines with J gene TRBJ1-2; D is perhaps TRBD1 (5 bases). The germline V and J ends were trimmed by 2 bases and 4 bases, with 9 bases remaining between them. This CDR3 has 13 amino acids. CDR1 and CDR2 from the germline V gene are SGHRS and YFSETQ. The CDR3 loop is CASSFAGIYGYTF. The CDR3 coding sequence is TGCGCCAGCAGCTTCGCAGGGATCTATGGCTACACCTTC.

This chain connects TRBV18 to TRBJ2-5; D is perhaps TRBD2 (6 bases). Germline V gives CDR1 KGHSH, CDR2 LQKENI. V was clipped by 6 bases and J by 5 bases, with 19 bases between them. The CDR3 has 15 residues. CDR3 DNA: TGTGCCAGCTCCCCGATCCCGCGGGATGCGGAGACCCAGTACTTC. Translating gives CASSPIPRDAETQYF.

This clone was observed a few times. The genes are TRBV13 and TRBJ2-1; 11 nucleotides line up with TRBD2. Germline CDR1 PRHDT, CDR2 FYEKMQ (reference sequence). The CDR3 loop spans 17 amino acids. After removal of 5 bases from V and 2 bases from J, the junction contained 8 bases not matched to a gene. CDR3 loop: CASSVSTSGKTYNEQFF. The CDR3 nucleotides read TGTGCCAGCAGCGTTTCGACTAGCGGGAAAACCTACAATGAGCAGTTCTTC.

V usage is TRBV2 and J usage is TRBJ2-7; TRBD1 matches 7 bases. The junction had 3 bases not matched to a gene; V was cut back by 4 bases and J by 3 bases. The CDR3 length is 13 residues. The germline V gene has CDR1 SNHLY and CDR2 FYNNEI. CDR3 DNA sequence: TGTGCCAGCAGTGGACAGGGAAACTACGAGCAGTACTTC. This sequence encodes CASSGQGNYEQYF.

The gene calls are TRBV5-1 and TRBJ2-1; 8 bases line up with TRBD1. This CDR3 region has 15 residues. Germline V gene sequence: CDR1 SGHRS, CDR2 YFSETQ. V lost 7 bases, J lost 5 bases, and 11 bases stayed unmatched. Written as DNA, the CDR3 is TGCGCCAGCTCCGCCGGGACAGGTGGACACAATGAGCAGTTCTTC. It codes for CASSAGTGGHNEQFF.

In DNA form, the CDR3 reads TGTGCCAGCAATCCGGCAGGGTCGGATTCACCCCTCCACTTT. Translated: CASNPAGSDSPLHF. This sequence joins TRBV6-5 and TRBJ1-6; possibly TRBD1 for D (5 bases). Trimming shortened V by 7 bases and J by 8 bases, and 15 bases separated the two germline ends. This CDR3 comprises 14 residues. Germline loops: CDR1 MNHEY, CDR2 SVGAGI.

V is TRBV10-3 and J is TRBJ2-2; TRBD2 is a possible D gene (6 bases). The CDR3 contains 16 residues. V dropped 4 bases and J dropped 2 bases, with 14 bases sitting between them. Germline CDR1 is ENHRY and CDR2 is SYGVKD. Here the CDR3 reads CAISASGGVNTGELFF. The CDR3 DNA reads TGTGCCATCAGTGCAAGCGGAGGGGTAAACACCGGGGAGCTGTTTTTT.

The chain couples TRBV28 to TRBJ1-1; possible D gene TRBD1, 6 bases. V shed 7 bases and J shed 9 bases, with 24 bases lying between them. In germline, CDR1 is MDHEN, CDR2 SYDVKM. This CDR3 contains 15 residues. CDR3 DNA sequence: TGTGCCAGCAAGATCTACTACGTGACAGGAGTAAAAGCTTTCTTT. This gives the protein CASKIYYVTGVKAFF.

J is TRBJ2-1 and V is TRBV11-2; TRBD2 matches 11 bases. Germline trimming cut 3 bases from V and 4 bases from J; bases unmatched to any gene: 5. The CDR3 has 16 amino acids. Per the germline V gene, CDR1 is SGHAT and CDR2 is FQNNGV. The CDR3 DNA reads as TGTGCCAGCAGCTTCCGAACTAGCGGGGGATACAATGAGCAGTTCTTC. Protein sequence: CASSFRTSGGYNEQFF. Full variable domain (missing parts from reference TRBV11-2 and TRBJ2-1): EAGVAQSPRYKIIEKRQSVAFWCNPISGHATLYWYQQILGQGPKLLIQFQNNGVVDDSQLPKDRFSAERLKGVDSTLKIQPAKLEDSAVYLCASSFRTSGGYNEQFFGPGTRLTVL.

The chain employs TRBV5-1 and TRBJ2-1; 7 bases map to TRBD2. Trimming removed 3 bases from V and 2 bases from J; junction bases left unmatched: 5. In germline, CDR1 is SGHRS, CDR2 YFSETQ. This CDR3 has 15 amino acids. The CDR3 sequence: CASSYLGLAYNEQFF. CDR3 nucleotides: TGCGCCAGCAGCTACCTAGGACTAGCCTACAATGAGCAGTTCTTC.

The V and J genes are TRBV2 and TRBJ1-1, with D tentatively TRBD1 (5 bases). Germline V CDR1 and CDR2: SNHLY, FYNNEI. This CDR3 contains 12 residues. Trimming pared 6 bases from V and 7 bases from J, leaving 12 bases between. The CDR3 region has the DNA TGTGCCAGCAGCGCAACAGGCCTTGAAGCTTTCTTT. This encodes CASSATGLEAFF.

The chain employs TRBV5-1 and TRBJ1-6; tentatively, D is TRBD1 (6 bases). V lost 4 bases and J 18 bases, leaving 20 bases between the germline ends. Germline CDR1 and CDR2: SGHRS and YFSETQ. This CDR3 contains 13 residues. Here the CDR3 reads CASSPGWGQGPHF. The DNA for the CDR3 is TGCGCCAGCAGCCCGGGGTGGGGGCAGGGTCCCCACTTT.

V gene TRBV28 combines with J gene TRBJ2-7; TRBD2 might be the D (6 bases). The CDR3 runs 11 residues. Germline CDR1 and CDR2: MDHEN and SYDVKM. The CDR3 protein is CAAGLKYEQYF. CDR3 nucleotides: TGTGCTGCGGGACTGAAGTACGAGCAGTACTTC.

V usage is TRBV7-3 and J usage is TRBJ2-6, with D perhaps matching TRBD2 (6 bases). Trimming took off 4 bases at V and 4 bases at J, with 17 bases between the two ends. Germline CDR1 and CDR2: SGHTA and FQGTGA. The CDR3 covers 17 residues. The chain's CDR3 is CASSSGLSPPGANVLTF. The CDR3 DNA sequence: TGTGCCAGCAGCTCGGGACTTTCTCCGCCGGGGGCCAACGTCCTGACTTTC.

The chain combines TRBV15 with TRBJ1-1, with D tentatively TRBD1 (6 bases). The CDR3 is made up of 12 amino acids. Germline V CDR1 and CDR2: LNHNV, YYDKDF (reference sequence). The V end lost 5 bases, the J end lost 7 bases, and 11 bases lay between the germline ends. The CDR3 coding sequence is TGTGCCACCAGCTCCCTAGGGGGTGAAGCTTTCTTT. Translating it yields CATSSLGGEAFF.

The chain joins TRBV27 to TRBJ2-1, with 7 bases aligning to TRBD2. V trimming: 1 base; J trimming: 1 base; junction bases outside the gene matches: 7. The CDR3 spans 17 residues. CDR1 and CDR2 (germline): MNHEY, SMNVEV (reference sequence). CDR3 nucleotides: TGTGCCAGCAGTTTATTCGGGGAGGGCCGGTCCTACAATGAGCAGTTCTTC. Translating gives CASSLFGEGRSYNEQFF.

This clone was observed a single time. The CDR3 DNA is TGTGCCAGCACTTCCACATACCAGGACAGGGAGGAGAATAGCTCCTACGAGCAGTACTTC. Amino acids: CASTSTYQDREENSSYEQYF. The rearrangement joins TRBV27 to TRBJ2-7; 8 bases are shared with TRBD1. From germline, CDR1 is MNHEY and CDR2 SMNVEV (reference sequence). This CDR3 is 20 amino acids long. With V trimmed by 7 bases and J by 0 bases, 23 bases remained unmatched.

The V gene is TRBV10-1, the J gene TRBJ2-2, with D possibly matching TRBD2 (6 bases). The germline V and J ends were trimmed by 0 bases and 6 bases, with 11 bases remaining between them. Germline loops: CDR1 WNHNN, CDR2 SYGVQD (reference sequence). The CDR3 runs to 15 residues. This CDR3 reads CASSESSRDSGELFF. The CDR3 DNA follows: TGCGCCAGCAGTGAGTCTTCGAGGGACTCCGGGGAGCTGTTTTTT.

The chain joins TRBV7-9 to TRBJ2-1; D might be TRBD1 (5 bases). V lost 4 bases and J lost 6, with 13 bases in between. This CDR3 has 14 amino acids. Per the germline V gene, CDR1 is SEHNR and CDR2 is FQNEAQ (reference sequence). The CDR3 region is CASSSRGYINEQFF. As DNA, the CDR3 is TGTGCCAGCAGCTCTAGGGGATACATCAATGAGCAGTTCTTC.

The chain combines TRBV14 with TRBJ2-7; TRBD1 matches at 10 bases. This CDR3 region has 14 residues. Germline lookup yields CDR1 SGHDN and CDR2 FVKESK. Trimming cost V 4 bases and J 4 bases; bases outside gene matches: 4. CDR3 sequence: CASSPDRGAYEQYF. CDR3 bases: TGTGCCAGCAGCCCGGACAGGGGGGCTTACGAGCAGTACTTC.

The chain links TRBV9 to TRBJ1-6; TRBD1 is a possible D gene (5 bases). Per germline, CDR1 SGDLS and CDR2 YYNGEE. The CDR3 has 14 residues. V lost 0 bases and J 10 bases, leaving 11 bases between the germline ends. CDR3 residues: CASSVGGGDSPLHF. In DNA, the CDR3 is TGTGCCAGCAGCGTAGGGGGGGGTGACTCACCCCTCCACTTT.